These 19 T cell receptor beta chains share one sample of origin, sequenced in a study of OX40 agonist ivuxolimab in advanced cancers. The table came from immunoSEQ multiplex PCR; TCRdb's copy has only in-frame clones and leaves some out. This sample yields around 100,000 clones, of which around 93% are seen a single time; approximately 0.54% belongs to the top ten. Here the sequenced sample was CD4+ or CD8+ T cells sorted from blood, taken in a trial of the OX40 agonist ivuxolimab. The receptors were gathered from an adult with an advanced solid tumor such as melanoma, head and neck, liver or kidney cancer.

CDR3 sequence reads: CASSKLSGSSDTQYF. The CDR3 DNA follows: TGTGCCAGCAGCAAACTTAGCGGGAGCTCAGATACGCAGTATTTT. This chain uses TRBV7-9 with TRBJ2-3; TRBD2 aligns across 9 bases. Germline lookup yields CDR1 SEHNR and CDR2 FQNEAQ (reference sequence). Trimming cost V 5 bases and J 4 bases; bases outside gene matches: 7. The CDR3 is 15 amino acids. The full variable domain, in which reference TRBV7-9 and TRBJ2-3 provide the parts outside the CDR3, is DTGVSQNPRHKITKRGQNVTFRCDPISEHNRLYWYRQTLGQGPEFLTYFQNEAQLEKSRLLSDRFSAERPKGSFSTLEIQRTEQGDSAMYLCASSKLSGSSDTQYFGPGTRLTVL.

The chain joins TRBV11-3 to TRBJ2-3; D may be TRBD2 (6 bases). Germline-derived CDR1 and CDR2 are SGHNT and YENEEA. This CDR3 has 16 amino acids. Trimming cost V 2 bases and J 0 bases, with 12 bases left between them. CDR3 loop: CASSLPGSVSTDTQYF. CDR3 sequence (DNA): TGTGCCAGCAGCTTACCCGGGAGCGTTAGCACAGATACGCAGTATTTT.

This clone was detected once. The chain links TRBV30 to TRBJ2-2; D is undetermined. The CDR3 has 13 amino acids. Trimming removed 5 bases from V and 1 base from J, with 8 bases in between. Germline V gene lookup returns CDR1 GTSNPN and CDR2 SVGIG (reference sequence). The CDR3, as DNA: TGTGCCTGGGTAGATGTGAACACCGGGGAGCTGTTTTTT. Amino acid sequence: CAWVDVNTGELFF.

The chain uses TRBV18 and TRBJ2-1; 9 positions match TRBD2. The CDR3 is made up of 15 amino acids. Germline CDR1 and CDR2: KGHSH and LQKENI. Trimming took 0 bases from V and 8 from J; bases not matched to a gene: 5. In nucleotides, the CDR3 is TGTGCCAGCTCACCACCGGCGGGGGGGTGGGATGAGCAGTTCTTC. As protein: CASSPPAGGWDEQFF.

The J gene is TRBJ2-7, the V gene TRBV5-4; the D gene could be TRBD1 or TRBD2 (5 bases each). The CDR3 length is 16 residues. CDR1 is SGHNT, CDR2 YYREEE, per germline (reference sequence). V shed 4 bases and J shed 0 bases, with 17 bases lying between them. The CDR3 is CASSPGMRVSSYEQYF. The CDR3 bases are TGTGCCAGCAGCCCAGGGATGCGGGTGAGCTCCTACGAGCAGTACTTC.

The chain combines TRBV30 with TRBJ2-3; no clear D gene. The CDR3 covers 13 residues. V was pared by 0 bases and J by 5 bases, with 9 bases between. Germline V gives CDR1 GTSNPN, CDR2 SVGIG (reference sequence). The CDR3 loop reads CAWSVGIGDTQYF. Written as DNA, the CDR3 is TGTGCCTGGAGTGTAGGAATTGGAGATACGCAGTATTTT.

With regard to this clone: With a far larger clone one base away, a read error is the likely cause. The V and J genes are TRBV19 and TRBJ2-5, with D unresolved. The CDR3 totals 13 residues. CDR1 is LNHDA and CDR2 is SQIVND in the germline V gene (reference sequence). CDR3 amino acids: CASSIGPQEAQYF. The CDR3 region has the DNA TGTGCCAGTAGTATCGGCCCACAAGAGGCCCAGTACTTC. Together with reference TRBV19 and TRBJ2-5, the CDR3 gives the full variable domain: DGGITQSPKYLFRKEGQNVTLSCEQNLNHDAMYWYRQDPGQGLRLIYYSQIVNDFQKGDIAEGYSVSREKKESFPLTVTSAQKNPTAFYLCASSIGPQEAQYFGPGTRLLVL.

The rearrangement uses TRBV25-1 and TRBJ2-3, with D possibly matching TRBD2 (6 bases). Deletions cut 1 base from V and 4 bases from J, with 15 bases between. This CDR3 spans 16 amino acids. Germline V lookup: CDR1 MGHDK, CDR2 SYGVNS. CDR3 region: CASSELTSGEADTQYF. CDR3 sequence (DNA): TGTGCCAGCAGTGAATTAACGTCGGGGGAGGCAGATACGCAGTATTTT. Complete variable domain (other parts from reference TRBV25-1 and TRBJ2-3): EADIYQTPRYLVIGTGKKITLECSQTMGHDKMYWYQQDPGMELHLIHYSYGVNSTEKGDLSSESTVSRIRTEHFPLTLESARPSHTSQYLCASSELTSGEADTQYFGPGTRLTVL.

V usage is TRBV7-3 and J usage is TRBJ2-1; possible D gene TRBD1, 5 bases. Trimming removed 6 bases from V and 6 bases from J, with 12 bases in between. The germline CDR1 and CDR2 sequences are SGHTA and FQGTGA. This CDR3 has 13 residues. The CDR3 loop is CASSRPDSNEQFF. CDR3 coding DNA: TGTGCCAGCAGTCGCCCAGACAGCAATGAGCAGTTCTTC.

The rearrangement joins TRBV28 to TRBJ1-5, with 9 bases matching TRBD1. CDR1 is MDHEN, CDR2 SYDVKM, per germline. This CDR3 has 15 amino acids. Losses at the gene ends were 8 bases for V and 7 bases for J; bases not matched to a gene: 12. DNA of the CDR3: TGTGCCAGCTCAAAGGCCGGGACAGGGAACCAGCCCCAGCATTTT. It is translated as CASSKAGTGNQPQHF.

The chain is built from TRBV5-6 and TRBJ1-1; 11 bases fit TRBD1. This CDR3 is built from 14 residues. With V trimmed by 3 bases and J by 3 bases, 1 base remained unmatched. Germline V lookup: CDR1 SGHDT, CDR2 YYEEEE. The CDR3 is CASSWGQGDTEAFF. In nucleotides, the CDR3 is TGTGCCAGCAGCTGGGGACAGGGGGACACTGAAGCTTTCTTT.

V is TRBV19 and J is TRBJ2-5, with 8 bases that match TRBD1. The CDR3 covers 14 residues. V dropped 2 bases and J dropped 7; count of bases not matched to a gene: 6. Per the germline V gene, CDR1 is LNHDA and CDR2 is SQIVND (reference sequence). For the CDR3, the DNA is TGTGCCAGTAGTATACAGGGGGCGACTGGGACCCAGTACTTC. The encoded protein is CASSIQGATGTQYF.

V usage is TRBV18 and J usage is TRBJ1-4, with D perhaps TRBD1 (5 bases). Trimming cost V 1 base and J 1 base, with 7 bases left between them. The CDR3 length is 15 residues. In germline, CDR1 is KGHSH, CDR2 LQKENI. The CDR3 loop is CASSPQTETNEKLFF. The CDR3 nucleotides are TGTGCCAGCTCACCACAGACAGAAACTAATGAAAAACTGTTTTTT.

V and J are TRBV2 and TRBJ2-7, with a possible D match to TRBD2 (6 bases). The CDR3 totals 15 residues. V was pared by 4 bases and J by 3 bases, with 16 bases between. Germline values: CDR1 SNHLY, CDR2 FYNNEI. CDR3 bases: TGTGCCAGCAGTGTACCGGGACTTGCTATCTACGAGCAGTACTTC. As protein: CASSVPGLAIYEQYF.

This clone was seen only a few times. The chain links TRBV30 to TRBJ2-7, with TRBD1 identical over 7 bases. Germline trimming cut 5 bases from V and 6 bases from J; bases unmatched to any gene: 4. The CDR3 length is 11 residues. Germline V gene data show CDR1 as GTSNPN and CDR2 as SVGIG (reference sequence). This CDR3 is CAWGQAFEQYF. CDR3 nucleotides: TGTGCCTGGGGACAGGCGTTCGAGCAGTACTTC.

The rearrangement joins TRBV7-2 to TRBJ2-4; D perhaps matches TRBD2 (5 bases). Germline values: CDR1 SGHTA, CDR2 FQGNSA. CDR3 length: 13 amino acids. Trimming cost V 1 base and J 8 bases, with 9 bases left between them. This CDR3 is CASSLVRVDIQYF. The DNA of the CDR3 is TGTGCCAGCAGCTTAGTGAGGGTGGACATTCAGTACTTC.

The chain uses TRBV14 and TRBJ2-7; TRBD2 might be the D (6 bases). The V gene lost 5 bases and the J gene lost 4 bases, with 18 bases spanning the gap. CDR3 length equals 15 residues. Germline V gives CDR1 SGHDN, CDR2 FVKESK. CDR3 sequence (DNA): TGTGCCAGCAGCGCGAGCGGGTCCCCCCCTTACGAGCAGTACTTC. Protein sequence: CASSASGSPPYEQYF.

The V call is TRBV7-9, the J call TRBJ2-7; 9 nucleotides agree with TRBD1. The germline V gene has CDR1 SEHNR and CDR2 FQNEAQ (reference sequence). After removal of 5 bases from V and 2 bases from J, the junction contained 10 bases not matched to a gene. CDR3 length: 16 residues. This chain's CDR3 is CASSPRDRAKPYEQYF. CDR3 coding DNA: TGTGCCAGCAGCCCACGGGACAGGGCAAAACCCTACGAGCAGTACTTC.

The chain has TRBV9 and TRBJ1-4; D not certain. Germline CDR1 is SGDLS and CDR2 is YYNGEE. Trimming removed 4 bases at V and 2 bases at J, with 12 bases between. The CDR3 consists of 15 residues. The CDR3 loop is CASSPSAGTNEKLFF. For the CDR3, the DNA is TGTGCCAGCAGCCCCTCCGCCGGGACTAATGAAAAACTGTTTTTT.